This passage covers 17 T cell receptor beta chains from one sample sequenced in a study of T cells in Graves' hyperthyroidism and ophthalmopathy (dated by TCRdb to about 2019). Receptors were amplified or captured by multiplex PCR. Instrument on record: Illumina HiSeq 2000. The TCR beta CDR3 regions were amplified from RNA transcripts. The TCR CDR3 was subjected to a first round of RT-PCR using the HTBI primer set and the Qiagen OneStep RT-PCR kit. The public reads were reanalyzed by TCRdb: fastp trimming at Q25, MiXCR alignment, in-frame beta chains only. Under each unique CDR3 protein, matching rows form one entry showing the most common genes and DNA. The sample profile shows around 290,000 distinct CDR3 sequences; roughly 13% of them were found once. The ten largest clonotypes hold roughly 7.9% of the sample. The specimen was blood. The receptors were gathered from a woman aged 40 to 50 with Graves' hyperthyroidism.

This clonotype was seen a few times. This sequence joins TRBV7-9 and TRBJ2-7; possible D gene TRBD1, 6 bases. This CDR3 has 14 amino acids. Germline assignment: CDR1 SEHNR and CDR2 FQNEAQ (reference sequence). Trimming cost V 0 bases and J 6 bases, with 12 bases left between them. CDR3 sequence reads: CASSLAYRVGEQYF. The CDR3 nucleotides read TGTGCCAGCAGCTTAGCCTACAGGGTTGGCGAGCAGTACTTC. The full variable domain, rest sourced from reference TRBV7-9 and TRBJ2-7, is DTGVSQNPRHKITKRGQNVTFRCDPISEHNRLYWYRQTLGQGPEFLTYFQNEAQLEKSRLLSDRFSAERPKGSFSTLEIQRTEQGDSAMYLCASSLAYRVGEQYFGPGTRLTVT.

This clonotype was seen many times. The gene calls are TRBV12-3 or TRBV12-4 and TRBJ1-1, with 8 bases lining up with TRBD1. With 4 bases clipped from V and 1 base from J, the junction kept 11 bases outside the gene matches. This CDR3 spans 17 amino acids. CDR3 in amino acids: CASSSHSLTGENTEAFF. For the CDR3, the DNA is TGTGCCAGCAGTTCTCACTCCCTGACAGGGGAGAACACTGAAGCTTTCTTT.

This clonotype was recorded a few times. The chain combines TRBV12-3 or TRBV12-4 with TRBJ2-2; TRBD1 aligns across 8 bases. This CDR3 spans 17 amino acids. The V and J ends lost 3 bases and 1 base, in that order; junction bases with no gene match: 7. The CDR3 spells CASSFRWDRRNTGELFF. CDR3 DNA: TGTGCCAGCAGTTTCCGTTGGGACAGGAGGAACACCGGGGAGCTGTTTTTT.

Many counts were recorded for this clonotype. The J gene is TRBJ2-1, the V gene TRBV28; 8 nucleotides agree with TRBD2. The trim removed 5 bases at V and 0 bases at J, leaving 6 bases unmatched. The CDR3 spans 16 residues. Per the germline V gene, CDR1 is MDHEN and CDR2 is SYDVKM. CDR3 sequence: CASSRLAMGSYNEQFF. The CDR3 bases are TGTGCCAGCAGTCGACTAGCGATGGGCTCCTACAATGAGCAGTTCTTC.

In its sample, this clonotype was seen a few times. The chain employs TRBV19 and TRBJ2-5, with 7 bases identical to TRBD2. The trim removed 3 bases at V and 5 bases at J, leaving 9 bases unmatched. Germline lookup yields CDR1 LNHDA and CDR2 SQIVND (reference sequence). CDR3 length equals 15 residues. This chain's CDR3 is CASSISAGRRETQYF. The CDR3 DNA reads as TGTGCCAGTAGTATTTCAGCGGGAAGGAGGGAGACCCAGTACTTC.

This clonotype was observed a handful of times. The CDR3 sequence: CASSLSSVAPDTQYF. The CDR3 DNA follows: TGTGCCAGCAGTTTATCGTCGGTGGCTCCGGATACGCAGTATTTT. The chain combines TRBV27 with TRBJ2-3, with D uncertain. CDR3 length: 15 amino acids. The germline V gene has CDR1 MNHEY and CDR2 SMNVEV (reference sequence). The V and J ends lost 0 bases and 6 bases respectively, with 13 bases between them.

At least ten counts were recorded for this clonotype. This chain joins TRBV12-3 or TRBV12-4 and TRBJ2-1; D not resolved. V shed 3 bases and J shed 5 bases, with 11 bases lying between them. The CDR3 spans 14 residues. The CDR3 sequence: CASSFMETDNEQFF. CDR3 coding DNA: TGTGCCAGCAGTTTTATGGAGACCGACAATGAGCAGTTCTTC.

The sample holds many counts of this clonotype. Here the CDR3 reads CASSSLGGQNTEAFF. The CDR3 DNA is TGTGCCAGCAGCTCCCTAGGGGGGCAGAACACTGAAGCTTTCTTT. The chain is built from TRBV7-6 and TRBJ1-1; D perhaps matches TRBD1 (6 bases). The CDR3 totals 15 residues. CDR1 and CDR2 from the germline V gene are SGHVS and FNYEAQ. V was clipped by 4 bases and J by 1 base, with 13 bases between them. Filled out from reference TRBV7-6 and TRBJ1-1, the complete variable domain reads GAGVSQSPRYKVTKRGQDVALRCDPISGHVSLYWYRQALGQGPEFLTYFNYEAQQDKSGLPNDRFSAERPEGSISTLTIQRTEQRDSAMYRCASSSLGGQNTEAFFGQGTRLTVV.

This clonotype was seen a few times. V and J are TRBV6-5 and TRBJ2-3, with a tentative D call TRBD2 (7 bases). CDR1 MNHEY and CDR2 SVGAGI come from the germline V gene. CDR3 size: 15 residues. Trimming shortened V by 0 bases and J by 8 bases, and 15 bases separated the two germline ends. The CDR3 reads CASSYSRRGGVTQYF. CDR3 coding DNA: TGTGCCAGCAGTTACTCGAGAAGGGGGGGAGTTACGCAGTATTTT.

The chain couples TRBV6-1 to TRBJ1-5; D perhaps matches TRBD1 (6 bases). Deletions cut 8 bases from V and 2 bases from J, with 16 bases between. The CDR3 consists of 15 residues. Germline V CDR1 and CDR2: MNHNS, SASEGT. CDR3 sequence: CASGTNLIGNQPQHF. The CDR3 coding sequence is TGTGCCAGCGGGACAAATCTCATTGGCAATCAGCCCCAGCATTTT.

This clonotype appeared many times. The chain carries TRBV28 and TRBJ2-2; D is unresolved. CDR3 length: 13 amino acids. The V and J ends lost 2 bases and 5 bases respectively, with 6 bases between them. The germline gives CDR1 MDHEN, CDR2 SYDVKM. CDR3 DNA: TGTGCCAGCAGTTTAGTAATTACCGGGGAGCTGTTTTTT. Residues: CASSLVITGELFF.

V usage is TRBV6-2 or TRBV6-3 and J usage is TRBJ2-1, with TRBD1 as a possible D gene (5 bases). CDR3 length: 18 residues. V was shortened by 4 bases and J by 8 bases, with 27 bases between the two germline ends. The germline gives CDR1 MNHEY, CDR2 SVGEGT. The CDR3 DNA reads TGTGCCAGCAGTTGGCATTTGGGGCGCGGTACCCGAGCCCATGAGCAGTTCTTC. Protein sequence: CASSWHLGRGTRAHEQFF.

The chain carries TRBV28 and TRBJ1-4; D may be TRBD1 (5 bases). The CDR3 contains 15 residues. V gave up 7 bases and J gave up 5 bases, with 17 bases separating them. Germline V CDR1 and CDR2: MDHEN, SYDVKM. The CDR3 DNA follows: TGTGCCAGCAATCCCCCCCCGGGGGTCAATGAAAAACTGTTTTTT. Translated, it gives CASNPPPGVNEKLFF.

DNA of the CDR3: TGCGCCAGCAGTAGGAGCTGGGGGGATGAGCAGTTCTTC. Protein sequence: CASSRSWGDEQFF. The chain has TRBV5-1 and TRBJ2-1, with D tentatively TRBD2 (6 bases). The V end was cut by 5 bases, the J end by 8 bases, with 14 bases between. The CDR3 extends over 13 amino acids. Germline CDR1 SGHRS, CDR2 YFSETQ.

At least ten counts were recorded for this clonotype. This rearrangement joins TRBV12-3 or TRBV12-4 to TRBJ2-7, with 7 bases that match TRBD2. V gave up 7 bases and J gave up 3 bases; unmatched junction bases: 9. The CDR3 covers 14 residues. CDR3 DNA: TGTGCCAGCACCTCGAGGGAGGGGCACTACGAGCAGTACTTC. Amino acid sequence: CASTSREGHYEQYF.

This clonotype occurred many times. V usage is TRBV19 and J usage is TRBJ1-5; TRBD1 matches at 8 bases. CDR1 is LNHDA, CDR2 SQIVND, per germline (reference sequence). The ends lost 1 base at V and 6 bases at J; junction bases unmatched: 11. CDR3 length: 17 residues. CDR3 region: CASSIGPDREFRQPQHF. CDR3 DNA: TGTGCCAGTAGTATAGGCCCGGACAGGGAGTTTCGTCAGCCCCAGCATTTT.

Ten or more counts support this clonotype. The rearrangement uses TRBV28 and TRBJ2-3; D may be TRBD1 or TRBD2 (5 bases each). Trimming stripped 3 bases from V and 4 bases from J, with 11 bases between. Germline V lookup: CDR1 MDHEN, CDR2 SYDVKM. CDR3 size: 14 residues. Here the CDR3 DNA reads TGTGCCAGCAGTTTGGGGGACGGCGCAGATACGCAGTATTTT. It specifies CASSLGDGADTQYF.